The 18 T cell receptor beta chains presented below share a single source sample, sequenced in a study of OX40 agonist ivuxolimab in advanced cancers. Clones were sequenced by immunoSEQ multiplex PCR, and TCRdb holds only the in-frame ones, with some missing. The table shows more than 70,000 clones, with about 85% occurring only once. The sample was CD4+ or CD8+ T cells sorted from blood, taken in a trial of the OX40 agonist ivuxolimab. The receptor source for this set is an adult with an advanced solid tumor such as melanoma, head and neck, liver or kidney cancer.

CDR3 DNA sequence: TGTGCCAGCTCACCAGCTGGACCCTATAATTCACCCCTCCACTTT. Translated: CASSPAGPYNSPLHF. The V and J genes are TRBV18 and TRBJ1-6; no definite D call. This CDR3 has 15 amino acids. The germline gives CDR1 KGHSH, CDR2 LQKENI. V dropped 2 bases and J dropped 2 bases, with 7 bases sitting between them. Full variable domain (rest looked up from reference TRBV18 and TRBJ1-6): NAGVMQNPRHLVRRRGQEARLRCSPMKGHSHVYWYRQLPEEGLKFMVYLQKENIIDESGMPKERFSAEFPKEGPSILRIQQVVRGDSAAYFCASSPAGPYNSPLHFGNGTRLTVT.

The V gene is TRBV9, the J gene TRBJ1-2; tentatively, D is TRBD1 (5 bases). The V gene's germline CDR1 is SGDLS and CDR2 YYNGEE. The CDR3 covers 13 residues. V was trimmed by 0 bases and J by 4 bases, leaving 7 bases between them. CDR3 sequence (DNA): TGTGCCAGCAGCGTAGGGGGGGGCTATGGCTACACCTTC. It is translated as CASSVGGGYGYTF.

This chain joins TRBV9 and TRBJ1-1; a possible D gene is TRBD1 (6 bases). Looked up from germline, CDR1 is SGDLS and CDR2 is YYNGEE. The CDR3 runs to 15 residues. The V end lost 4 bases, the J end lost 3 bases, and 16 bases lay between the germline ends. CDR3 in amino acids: CASSRGGTGYTEAFF. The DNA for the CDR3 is TGTGCCAGCAGCCGGGGGGGCACAGGTTACACTGAAGCTTTCTTT.

In DNA form, the CDR3 reads TGTGCCAGTAGTATAAACGGAGGTCTAGAAGCTTTCTTT. This encodes CASSINGGLEAFF. The J gene is TRBJ1-1, the V gene TRBV19, with no clear D. Trimming took off 2 bases at V and 8 bases at J, with 12 bases between the two ends. Germline CDR1 LNHDA, CDR2 SQIVND (reference sequence). This CDR3 comprises 13 residues.

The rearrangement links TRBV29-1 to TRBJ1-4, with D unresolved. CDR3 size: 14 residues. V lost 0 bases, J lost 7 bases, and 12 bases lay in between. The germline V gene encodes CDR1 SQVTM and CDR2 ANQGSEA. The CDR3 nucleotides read TGCAGCGTTGAAGATCAAGCCGGTGGTGAAAAACTGTTTTTT. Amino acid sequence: CSVEDQAGGEKLFF.

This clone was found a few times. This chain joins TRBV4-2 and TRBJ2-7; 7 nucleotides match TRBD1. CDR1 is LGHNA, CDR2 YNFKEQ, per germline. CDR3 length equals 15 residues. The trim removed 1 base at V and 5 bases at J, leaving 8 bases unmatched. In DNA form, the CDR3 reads TGTGCCAGCAGCCAAGGTTTGCGACAGGGAAACGAGCAGTACTTC. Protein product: CASSQGLRQGNEQYF.

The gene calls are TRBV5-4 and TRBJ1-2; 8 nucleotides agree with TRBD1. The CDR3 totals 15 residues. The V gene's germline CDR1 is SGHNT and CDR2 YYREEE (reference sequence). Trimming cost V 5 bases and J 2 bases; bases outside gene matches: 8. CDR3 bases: TGTGCCAGCAGAACGAAGACAGGGGCCAACTATGGCTACACCTTC. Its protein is CASRTKTGANYGYTF.

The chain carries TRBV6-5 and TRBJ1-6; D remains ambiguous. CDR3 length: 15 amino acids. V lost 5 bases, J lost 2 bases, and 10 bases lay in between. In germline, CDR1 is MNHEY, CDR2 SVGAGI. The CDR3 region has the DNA TGTGCCAGCAGTCCCACAGTCCCCTATAATTCACCCCTCCACTTT. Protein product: CASSPTVPYNSPLHF.

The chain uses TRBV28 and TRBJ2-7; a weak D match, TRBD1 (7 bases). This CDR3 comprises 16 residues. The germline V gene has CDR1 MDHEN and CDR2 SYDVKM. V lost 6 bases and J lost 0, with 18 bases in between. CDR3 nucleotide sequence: TGTGCCAGCAGCCGACTAGGGGGCCTAAGCTCCTACGAGCAGTACTTC. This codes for CASSRLGGLSSYEQYF. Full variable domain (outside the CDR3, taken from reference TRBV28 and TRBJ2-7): DVKVTQSSRYLVKRTGEKVFLECVQDMDHENMFWYRQDPGLGLRLIYFSYDVKMKEKGDIPEGYSVSREKKERFSLILESASTNQTSMYLCASSRLGGLSSYEQYFGPGTRLTVT.

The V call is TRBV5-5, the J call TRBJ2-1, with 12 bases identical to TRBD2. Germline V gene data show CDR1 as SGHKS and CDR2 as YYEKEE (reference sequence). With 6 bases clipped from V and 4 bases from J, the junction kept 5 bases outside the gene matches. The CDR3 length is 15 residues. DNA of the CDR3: TGTGCCAGCACCTTCCTAGCGGGAGGGTACAATGAGCAGTTCTTC. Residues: CASTFLAGGYNEQFF.

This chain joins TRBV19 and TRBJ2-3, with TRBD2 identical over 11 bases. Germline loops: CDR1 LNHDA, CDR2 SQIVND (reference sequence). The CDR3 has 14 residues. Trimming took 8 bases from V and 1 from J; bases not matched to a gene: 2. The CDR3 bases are TGTGCCAGTTCGACTAGCGGGGGCACAGATACGCAGTATTTT. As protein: CASSTSGGTDTQYF.

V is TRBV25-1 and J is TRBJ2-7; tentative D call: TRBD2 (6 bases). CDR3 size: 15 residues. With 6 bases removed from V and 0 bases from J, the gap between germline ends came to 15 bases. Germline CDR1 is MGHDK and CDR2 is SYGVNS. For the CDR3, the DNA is TGTGCCAGCAGGGGGGGTTACCCTCTCTCCTACGAGCAGTACTTC. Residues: CASRGGYPLSYEQYF.

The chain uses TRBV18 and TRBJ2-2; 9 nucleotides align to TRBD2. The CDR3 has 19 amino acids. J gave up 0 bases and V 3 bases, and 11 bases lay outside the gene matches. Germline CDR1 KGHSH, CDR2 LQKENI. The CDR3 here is CASSPARVGLATNTGELFF. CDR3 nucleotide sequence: TGTGCCAGCTCACCCGCCAGGGTAGGACTAGCGACGAACACCGGGGAGCTGTTTTTT.

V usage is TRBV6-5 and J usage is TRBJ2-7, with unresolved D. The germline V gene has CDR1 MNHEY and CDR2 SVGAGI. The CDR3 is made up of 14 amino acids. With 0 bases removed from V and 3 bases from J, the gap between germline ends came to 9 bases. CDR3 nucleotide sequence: TGTGCCAGCAGTTACTCGTCCGATAACTACGAGCAGTACTTC. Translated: CASSYSSDNYEQYF.

DNA of the CDR3: TGCGCCAGCAGCTTGAATTCCGGGGCGATCCAAGAGACCCAGTACTTC. It yields the protein CASSLNSGAIQETQYF. The V and J genes are TRBV5-1 and TRBJ2-5; tentatively, D is TRBD1 or TRBD2 (5 bases each). From germline, CDR1 is SGHRS and CDR2 YFSETQ. Trimming pared 1 base from V and 1 base from J, leaving 14 bases between. The length of the CDR3 is 16 residues.

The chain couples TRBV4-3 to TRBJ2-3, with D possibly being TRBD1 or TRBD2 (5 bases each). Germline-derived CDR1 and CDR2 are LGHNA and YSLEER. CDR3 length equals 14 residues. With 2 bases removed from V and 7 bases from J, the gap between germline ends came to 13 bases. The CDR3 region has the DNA TGCGCCAGCAGCCAATCCAGGGACGTTTATACGCAGTATTTT. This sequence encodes CASSQSRDVYTQYF.

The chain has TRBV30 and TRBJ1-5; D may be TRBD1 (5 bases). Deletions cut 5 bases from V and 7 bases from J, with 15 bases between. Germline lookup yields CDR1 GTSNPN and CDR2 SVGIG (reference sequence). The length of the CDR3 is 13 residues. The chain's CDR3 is CAWGITAGQPQHF. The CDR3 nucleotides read TGTGCCTGGGGTATTACGGCAGGGCAGCCCCAGCATTTT.

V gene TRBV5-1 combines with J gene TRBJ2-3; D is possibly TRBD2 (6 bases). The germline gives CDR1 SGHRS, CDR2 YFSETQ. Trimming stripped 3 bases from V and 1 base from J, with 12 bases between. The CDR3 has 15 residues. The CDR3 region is CASSWRGEGTDTQYF. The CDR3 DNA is TGCGCCAGCAGCTGGCGGGGTGAGGGCACAGATACGCAGTATTTT.